These 15 T cell receptor beta chains share one sample of origin, sequenced in a study of blood T cell repertoires in COVID-19. Profiling relied on immunoSEQ multiplex PCR, and the TCRdb table lists in-frame clones only, not all of them. The data contain around 300,000 clones, approximately 86% of them singletons. Specimen: peripheral blood. The receptors originated from a woman between 70 and 85 years old with COVID-19, enrolled during active disease.

V and J are TRBV6-5 and TRBJ1-3; D unresolved. V lost 7 bases, J lost 4 bases, and 8 bases lay in between. Germline V gene sequence: CDR1 MNHEY, CDR2 SVGAGI. The length of the CDR3 is 12 residues. This CDR3 is CASTLVGNTIYF. In DNA form, the CDR3 reads TGTGCCAGCACCCTAGTCGGAAACACCATATATTTT.

V usage is TRBV21-1 and J usage is TRBJ1-4; the DNA was not compared with TRBD1, the D call given in the table. TRBV21-1 is tagged as a pseudogene. The CDR3 is made up of 17 amino acids. The CDR3 nucleotides are TGTGCCAGCAGCAAAGGGTGCAGGTGTGTGGCTAATGAAAAACTGTTTTTT. Translated, it gives CASSKGCRCVANEKLFF.

The chain combines TRBV5-4 with TRBJ2-7; 10 bases align to TRBD2. Looked up from germline, CDR1 is SGHNT and CDR2 is YYREEE (reference sequence). The V gene end was trimmed by 3 bases and the J gene end by 6 bases; junction bases not matched to a gene: 12. The CDR3 totals 16 residues. The CDR3 DNA reads as TGTGCCAGCAGCTCCTCGACTAGCGGGCTTCACAGCGAGCAGTACTTC. Its protein is CASSSSTSGLHSEQYF.

This chain connects TRBV19 to TRBJ1-1; D gene unclear. The CDR3 spans 10 residues. V dropped 9 bases and J dropped 11 bases, with 13 bases sitting between them. Germline V gene lookup returns CDR1 LNHDA and CDR2 SQIVND (reference sequence). As DNA, the CDR3 is TGTGCCAGCCGCGGGTTAAGTGCTTTCTTT. This codes for CASRGLSAFF.

The rearrangement uses TRBV19 and TRBJ1-2; no clear D gene. The germline V gene encodes CDR1 LNHDA and CDR2 SQIVND (reference sequence). This CDR3 comprises 15 residues. The germline V and J ends were trimmed by 3 bases and 0 bases, with 11 bases remaining between them. This CDR3 reads CASSMEGRPNYGYTF. DNA of the CDR3: TGTGCCAGTAGTATGGAAGGCAGGCCTAACTATGGCTACACCTTC.

This clone was recorded once. The rearrangement uses TRBV2 and TRBJ1-5; 8 nucleotides line up with TRBD1. With 7 bases clipped from V and 12 bases from J, the junction kept 14 bases outside the gene matches. From germline, CDR1 is SNHLY and CDR2 FYNNEI. The CDR3 is 14 amino acids. CDR3 DNA sequence: TGTGCCAGCACCCCAGGGGGCGGGCTTAGTCGCCAGCATTTT. It yields the protein CASTPGGGLSRQHF.

The chain has TRBV5-1 and TRBJ2-1; the match to TRBD2 covers 7 bases. The germline V gene has CDR1 SGHRS and CDR2 YFSETQ. The CDR3 covers 14 residues. V lost 3 bases to trimming and J lost 6 bases; unmatched junction nucleotides: 6. This CDR3 reads CASSSGSSGNEQFF. CDR3 sequence (DNA): TGCGCCAGCAGCTCGGGTTCTAGCGGCAATGAGCAGTTCTTC.

This clone occurred once. The chain is built from TRBV6-5 and TRBJ2-1, with a weak D call TRBD2 (5 bases). Trimming took off 1 base at V and 1 base at J, with 11 bases between the two ends. The length of the CDR3 is 16 residues. CDR1 and CDR2 (germline): MNHEY, SVGAGI. The CDR3 is CASSYYGLGSYNEQFF. The CDR3 region has the DNA TGTGCCAGCAGTTACTATGGACTGGGATCCTACAATGAGCAGTTCTTC.

This rearrangement joins TRBV12-3 or TRBV12-4 to TRBJ2-7; D is unclear. The CDR3 sequence is 11 residues long. Deletions cut 5 bases from V and 3 bases from J, with 5 bases between. The chain's CDR3 is CASSPRYEQYF. CDR3 sequence (DNA): TGTGCCAGCAGTCCCCGCTACGAGCAGTACTTC.

The chain employs TRBV19 and TRBJ1-1; 8 bases are shared with TRBD1. The junction had 6 bases not matched to a gene; V was cut back by 4 bases and J by 5 bases. Germline values: CDR1 LNHDA, CDR2 SQIVND (reference sequence). This CDR3 comprises 14 residues. CDR3 residues: CASSNFRGHTEAFF. The CDR3 DNA is TGTGCCAGTAGTAACTTCAGGGGGCATACTGAAGCTTTCTTT.

This chain connects TRBV6-4 to TRBJ1-1; maybe TRBD1 (6 bases). The CDR3 totals 11 residues. Germline CDR1 is MRHNA and CDR2 is SNTAGT. V was trimmed by 2 bases and J by 8 bases, leaving 6 bases between them. CDR3 bases: TGTGCCAGCAGTGACGGGACAGAAGCTTTCTTT. This encodes CASSDGTEAFF.

This chain connects TRBV28 to TRBJ1-2, with 7 bases identical to TRBD1. CDR3 length equals 13 residues. The germline gives CDR1 MDHEN, CDR2 SYDVKM. J was trimmed by 5 bases and V by 5 bases; bases with no gene match: 5. The CDR3, as DNA: TGTGCCAGCAGTCTGGGGACAGTGTATGGCTACACCTTC. This sequence encodes CASSLGTVYGYTF.

This chain uses TRBV4-2 with TRBJ2-2; D possibly corresponds to TRBD2 (5 bases). This CDR3 comprises 18 residues. Germline CDR1 is LGHNA and CDR2 is YNFKEQ. Between the trimmed V and J ends, which lost 0 bases and 2 bases, there was a span of 16 bases. The CDR3 coding sequence is TGTGCCAGCAGCCAAGACGGCCAGCGGCCTACTAACACCGGGGAGCTGTTTTTT. Translating gives CASSQDGQRPTNTGELFF.

The chain combines TRBV13 with TRBJ2-3, with unresolved D. The germline gives CDR1 PRHDT, CDR2 FYEKMQ (reference sequence). This CDR3 spans 13 amino acids. Trimming stripped 3 bases from V and 6 bases from J, with 10 bases between. In DNA, the CDR3 is TGTGCCAGCAGCTTCCTGACTCACGATACGCAGTATTTT. Its translation: CASSFLTHDTQYF.

The rearrangement links TRBV5-1 to TRBJ2-1; TRBD2 matches 11 bases. The V gene end was trimmed by 3 bases and the J gene end by 0 bases; junction bases not matched to a gene: 11. The germline V gene encodes CDR1 SGHRS and CDR2 YFSETQ. CDR3 length: 19 amino acids. CDR3 sequence: CASSSSLLAGGLSYNEQFF. In DNA, the CDR3 is TGCGCCAGCAGCTCCTCCCTTTTAGCGGGGGGGCTCTCCTACAATGAGCAGTTCTTC. The full variable domain, with the rest looked up from reference TRBV5-1 and TRBJ2-1, is KAGVTQTPRYLIKTRGQQVTLSCSPISGHRSVSWYQQTPGQGLQFLFEYFSETQRNKGNFPGRFSGRQFSNSRSEMNVSTLELGDSALYLCASSSSLLAGGLSYNEQFFGPGTRLTVL.